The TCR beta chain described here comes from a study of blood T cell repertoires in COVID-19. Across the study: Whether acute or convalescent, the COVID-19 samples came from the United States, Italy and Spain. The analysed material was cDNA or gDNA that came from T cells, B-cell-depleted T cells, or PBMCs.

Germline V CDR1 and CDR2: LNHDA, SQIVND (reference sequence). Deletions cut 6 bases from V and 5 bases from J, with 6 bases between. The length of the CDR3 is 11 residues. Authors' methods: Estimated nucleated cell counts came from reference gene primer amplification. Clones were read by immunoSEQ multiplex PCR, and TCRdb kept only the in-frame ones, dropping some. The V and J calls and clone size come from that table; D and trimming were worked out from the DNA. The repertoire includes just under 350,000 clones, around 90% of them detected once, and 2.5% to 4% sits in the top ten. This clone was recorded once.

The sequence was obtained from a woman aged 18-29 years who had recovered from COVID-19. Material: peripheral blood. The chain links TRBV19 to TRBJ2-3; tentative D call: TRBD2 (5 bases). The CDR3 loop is CASRRGDTQYF. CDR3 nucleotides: TGTGCCAGTAGACGGGGAGATACGCAGTATTTT.